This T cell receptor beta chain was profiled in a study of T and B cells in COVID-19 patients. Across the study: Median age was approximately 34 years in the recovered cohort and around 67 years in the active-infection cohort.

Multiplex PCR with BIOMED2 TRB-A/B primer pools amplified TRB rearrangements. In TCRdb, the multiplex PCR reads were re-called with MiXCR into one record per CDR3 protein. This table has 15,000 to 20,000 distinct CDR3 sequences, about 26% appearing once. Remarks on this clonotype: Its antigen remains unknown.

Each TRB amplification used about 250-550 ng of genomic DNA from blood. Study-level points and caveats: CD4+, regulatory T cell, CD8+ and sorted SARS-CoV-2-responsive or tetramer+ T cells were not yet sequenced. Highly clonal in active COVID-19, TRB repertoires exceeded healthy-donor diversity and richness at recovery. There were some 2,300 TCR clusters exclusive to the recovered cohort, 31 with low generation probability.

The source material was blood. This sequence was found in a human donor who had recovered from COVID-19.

The CDR3, as DNA: TGCAGCCTACTAGCGGGGGACACAGATACGCAGTATTTT. As protein: CSLLAGDTDTQYF. The V gene is TRBV20-1, the J gene TRBJ2-3; TRBD2 matches at 11 bases. Germline CDR1 and CDR2: DFQATT and SNEGSKA (reference sequence). The CDR3 runs 13 residues.